These T cell receptor beta chains were read from a single sample in a study of blood T cell repertoires in COVID-19. The assay was immunoSEQ multiplex PCR, and TCRdb's table has in-frame clones only and misses some. The data hold 20,000 to 25,000 clones, with less than 90% observed a single time. The specimen was peripheral blood. Receptors originate from a man aged 35 to 55 with acute or convalescent COVID-19. The conserved cysteine and the conserved F or W are not part of the CDR3 here.

13 TRBV4-2 ASSPDRASNEKLF
14 TRBV4-2 ASSPSPGGMDTEAF
12 TRBV27 ASSFSGPLRPQH
12 TRBV3-1/TRBV3-2 ASSSRQVPYEQY
13 TRBV5-4 ASSVTGGFDYGYT
13 TRBV4-3 ASSQEWDRSQPQH
13 TRBV3-1/TRBV3-2 ASSQSITLNQPQH
14 TRBV6-5 ASSYSGGTSTDTQY
13 TRBV7-2 ASSLDRGVVDTQY
13 TRBV5-1 ASSSSGNSYNEQF
11 TRBV6-5 ASSYGQNTEAF
12 TRBV7-2 ASSEGDTGNTIY
11 TRBV5-4 ASSSGQIYGYT
13 TRBV27 ASSMQGGNGETQY
11 TRBV12-3/TRBV12-4 ASIPGGNQPQH
12 TRBV25-1 ASSYRGNNYGYT
10 TRBV7-9 ASSPGAYEQY
14 TRBV2 ASSKGQAESNQPQH
10 TRBV29-1 SARDINEKLF
12 TRBV28 ASSFETGDEKLF